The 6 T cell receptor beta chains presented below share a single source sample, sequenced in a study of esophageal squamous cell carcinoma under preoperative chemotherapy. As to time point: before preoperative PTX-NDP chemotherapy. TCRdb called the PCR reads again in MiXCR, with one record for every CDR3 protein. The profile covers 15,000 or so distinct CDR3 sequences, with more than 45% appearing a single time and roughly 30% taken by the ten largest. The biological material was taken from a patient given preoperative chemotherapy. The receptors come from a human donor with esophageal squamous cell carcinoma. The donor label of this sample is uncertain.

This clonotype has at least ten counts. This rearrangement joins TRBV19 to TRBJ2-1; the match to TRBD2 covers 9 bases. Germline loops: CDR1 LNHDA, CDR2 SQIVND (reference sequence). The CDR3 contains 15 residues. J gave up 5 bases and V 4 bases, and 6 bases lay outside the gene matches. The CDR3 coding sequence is TGTGCCAGTAGTACTAGACTAGCGGCAAACAATGAGCAGTTCTTC. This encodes CASSTRLAANNEQFF.

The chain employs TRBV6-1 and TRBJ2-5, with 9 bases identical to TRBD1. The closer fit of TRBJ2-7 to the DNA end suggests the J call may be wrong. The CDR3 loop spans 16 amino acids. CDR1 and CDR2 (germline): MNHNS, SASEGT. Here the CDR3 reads CASIGQGPRTAYEQYF. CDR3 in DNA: TGTGCCAGCATTGGACAGGGGCCCAGGACGGCCTACGAGCAGTACTTC.

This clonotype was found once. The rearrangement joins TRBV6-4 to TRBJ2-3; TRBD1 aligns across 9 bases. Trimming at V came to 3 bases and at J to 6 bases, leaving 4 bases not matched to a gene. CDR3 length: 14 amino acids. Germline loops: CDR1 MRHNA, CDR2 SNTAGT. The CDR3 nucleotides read TGTGCCAGCAGTGAGGGACAGGGTTCGGATACGCAGTATTTT. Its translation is CASSEGQGSDTQYF.

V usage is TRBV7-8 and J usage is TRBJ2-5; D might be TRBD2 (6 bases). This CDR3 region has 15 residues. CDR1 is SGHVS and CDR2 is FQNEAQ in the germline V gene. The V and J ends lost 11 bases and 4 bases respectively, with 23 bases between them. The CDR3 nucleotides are TGTGCCGGGAGGTTAGCCCCCCGTGGCGCAGAGACCCAGTACTTC. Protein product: CAGRLAPRGAETQYF.

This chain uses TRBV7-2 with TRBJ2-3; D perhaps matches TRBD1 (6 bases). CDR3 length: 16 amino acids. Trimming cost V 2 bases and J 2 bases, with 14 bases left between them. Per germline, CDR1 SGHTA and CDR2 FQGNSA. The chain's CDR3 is CASSLLLGADTDTQYF. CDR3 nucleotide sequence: TGTGCCAGCAGCTTACTTCTGGGGGCCGACACAGATACGCAGTATTTT.

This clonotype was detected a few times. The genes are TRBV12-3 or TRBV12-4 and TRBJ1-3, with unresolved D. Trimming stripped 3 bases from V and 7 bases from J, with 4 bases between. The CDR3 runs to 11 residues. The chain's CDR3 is CASSLTNTIYF. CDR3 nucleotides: TGTGCCAGCAGTTTGACTAACACCATATATTTT.